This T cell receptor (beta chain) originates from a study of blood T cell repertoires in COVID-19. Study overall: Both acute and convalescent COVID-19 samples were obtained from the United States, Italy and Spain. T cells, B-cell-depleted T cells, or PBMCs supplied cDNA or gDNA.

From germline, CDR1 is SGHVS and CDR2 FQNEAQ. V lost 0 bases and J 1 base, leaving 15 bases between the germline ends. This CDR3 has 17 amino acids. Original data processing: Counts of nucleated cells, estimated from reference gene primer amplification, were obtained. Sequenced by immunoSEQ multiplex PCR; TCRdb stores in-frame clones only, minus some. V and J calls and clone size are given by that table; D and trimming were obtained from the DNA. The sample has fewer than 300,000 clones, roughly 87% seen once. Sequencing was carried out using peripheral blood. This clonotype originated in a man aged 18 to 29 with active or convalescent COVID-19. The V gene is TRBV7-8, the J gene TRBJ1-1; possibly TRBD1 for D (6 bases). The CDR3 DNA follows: TGTGCCAGCAGCTTAGCGTATCTCAGGGGCAAGAACACTGAAGCTTTCTTT. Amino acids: CASSLAYLRGKNTEAFF.